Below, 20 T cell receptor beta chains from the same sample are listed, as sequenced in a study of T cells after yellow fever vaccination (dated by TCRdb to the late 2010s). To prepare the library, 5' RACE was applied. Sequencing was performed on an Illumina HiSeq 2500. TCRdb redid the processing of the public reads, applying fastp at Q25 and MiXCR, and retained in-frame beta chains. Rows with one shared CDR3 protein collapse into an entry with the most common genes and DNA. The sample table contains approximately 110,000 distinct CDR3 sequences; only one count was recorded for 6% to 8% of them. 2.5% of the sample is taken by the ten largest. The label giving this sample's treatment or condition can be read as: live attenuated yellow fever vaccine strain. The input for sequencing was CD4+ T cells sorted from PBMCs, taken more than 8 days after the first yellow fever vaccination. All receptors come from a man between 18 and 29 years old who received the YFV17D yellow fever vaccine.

This CDR3 is CASMGTGSPGELFF. Here the CDR3 DNA reads TGTGCCAGCATGGGAACAGGGTCCCCCGGGGAGCTGTTTTTT. This chain joins TRBV28 and TRBJ2-2, with D perhaps matching TRBD1 (6 bases). Trimming pared 7 bases from V and 6 bases from J, leaving 15 bases between. The length of the CDR3 is 14 residues. Germline V gene lookup returns CDR1 MDHEN and CDR2 SYDVKM.

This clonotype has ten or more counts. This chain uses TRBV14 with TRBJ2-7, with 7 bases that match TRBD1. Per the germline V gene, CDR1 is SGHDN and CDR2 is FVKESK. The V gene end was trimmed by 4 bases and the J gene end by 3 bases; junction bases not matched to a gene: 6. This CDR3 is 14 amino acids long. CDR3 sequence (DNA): TGTGCCAGCAGCCCCGACAGGGTGGACTACGAGCAGTACTTC. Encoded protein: CASSPDRVDYEQYF.

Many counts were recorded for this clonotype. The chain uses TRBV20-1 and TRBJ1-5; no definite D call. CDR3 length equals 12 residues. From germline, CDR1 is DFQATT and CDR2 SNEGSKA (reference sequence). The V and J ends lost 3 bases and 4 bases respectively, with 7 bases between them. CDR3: CSASQVNQPQHF. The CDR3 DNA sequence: TGCAGTGCTAGCCAGGTTAATCAGCCCCAGCATTTT.

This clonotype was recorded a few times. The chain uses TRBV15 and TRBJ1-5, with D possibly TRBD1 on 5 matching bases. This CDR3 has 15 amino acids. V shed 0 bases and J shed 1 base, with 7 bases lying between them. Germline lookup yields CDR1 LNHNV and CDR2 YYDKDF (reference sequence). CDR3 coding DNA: TGTGCCACCAGCAGAGAGGGGACCAGCAATCAGCCCCAGCATTTT. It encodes CATSREGTSNQPQHF.

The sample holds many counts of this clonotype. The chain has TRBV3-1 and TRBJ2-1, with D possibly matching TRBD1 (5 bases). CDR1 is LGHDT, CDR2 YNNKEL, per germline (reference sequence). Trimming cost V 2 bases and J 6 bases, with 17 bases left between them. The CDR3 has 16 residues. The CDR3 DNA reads TGTGCCAGCAGCCAACTCGGCCGAAGGGGAAGCAATGAGCAGTTCTTC. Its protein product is CASSQLGRRGSNEQFF.

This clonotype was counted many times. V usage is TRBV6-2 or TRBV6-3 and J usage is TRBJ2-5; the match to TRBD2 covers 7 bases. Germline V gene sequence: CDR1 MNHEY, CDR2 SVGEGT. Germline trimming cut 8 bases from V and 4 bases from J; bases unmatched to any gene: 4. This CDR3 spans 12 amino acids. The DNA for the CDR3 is TGTGCCAGCTCCGGGAGGAGAGAGACCCAGTACTTC. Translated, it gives CASSGRRETQYF.

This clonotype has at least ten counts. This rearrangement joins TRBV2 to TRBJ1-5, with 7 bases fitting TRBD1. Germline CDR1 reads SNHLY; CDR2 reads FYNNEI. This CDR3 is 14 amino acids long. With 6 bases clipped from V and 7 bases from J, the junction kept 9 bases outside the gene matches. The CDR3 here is CASRKTGMGQPQHF. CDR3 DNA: TGTGCCAGCAGGAAGACAGGGATGGGGCAGCCCCAGCATTTT.

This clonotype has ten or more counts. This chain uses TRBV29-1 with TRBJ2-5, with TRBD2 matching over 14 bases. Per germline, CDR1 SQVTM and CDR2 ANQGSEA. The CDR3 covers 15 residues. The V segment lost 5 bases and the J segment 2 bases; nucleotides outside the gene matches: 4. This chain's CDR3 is CSVPGLAGGQETQYF. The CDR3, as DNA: TGCAGCGTTCCTGGACTAGCGGGGGGACAAGAGACCCAGTACTTC.

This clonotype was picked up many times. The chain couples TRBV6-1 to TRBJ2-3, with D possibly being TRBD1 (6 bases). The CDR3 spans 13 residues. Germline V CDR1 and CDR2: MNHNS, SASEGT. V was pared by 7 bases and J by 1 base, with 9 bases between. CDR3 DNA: TGTGCCAGCACCCGGACAGGCACAGATACGCAGTATTTT. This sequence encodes CASTRTGTDTQYF.

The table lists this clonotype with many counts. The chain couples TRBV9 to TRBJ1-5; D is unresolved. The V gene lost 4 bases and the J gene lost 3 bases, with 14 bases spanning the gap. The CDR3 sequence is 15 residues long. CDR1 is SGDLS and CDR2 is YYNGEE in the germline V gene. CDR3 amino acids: CASSMMDGYNQPQHF. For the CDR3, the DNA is TGTGCCAGCAGCATGATGGACGGATACAATCAGCCCCAGCATTTT. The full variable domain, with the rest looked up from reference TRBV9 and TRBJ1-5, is DSGVTQTPKHLITATGQRVTLRCSPRSGDLSVYWYQQSLDQGLQFLIQYYNGEERAKGNILERFSAQQFPDLHSELNLSSLELGDSALYFCASSMMDGYNQPQHFGDGTRLSIL.

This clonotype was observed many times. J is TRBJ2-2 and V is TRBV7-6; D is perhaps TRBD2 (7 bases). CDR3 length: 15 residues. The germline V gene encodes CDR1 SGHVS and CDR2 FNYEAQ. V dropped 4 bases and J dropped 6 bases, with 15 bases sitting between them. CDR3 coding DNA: TGTGCCAGCAGCTCTGTCCGGGGGGCCCCCGGGGAGCTGTTTTTT. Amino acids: CASSSVRGAPGELFF.

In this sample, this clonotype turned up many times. In DNA form, the CDR3 reads TGCGCCAGCAGCACCAAACAGGGGGACGGCTATGGCTACACCTTC. Translated: CASSTKQGDGYGYTF. J is TRBJ1-2 and V is TRBV5-1; TRBD1 aligns across 8 bases. Trimming at V came to 4 bases and at J to 4 bases, leaving 9 bases not matched to a gene. Germline CDR1 reads SGHRS; CDR2 reads YFSETQ. The CDR3 covers 15 residues. Complete variable domain (other parts from reference TRBV5-1 and TRBJ1-2): KAGVTQTPRYLIKTRGQQVTLSCSPISGHRSVSWYQQTPGQGLQFLFEYFSETQRNKGNFPGRFSGRQFSNSRSEMNVSTLELGDSALYLCASSTKQGDGYGYTFGSGTRLTVV.

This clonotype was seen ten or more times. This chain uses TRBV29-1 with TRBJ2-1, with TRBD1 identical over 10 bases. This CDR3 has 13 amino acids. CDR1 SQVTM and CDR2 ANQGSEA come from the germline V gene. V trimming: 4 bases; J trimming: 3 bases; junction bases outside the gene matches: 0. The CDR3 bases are TGCAGCGTTGGGACAGGGGGCTACAATGAGCAGTTCTTC. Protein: CSVGTGGYNEQFF.

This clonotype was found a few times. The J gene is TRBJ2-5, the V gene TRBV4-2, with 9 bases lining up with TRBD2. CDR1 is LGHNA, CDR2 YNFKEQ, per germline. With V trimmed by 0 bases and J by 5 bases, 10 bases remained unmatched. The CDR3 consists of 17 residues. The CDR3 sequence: CASSQDGQRGVGETQYF. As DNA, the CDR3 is TGTGCCAGCAGCCAAGATGGCCAGCGGGGGGTGGGGGAGACCCAGTACTTC.

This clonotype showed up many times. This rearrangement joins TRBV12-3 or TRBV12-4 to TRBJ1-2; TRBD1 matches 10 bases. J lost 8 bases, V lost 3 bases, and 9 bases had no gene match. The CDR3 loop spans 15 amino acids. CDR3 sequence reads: CASSLPGQGIRGYTF. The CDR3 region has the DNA TGTGCCAGCAGTTTGCCGGGACAGGGGATAAGGGGCTACACCTTC.

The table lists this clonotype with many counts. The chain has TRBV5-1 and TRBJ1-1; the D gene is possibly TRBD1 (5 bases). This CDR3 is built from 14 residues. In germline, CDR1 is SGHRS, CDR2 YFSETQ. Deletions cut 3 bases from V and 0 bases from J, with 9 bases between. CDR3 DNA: TGCGCCAGCAGCTCCGGGACCATGAACACTGAAGCTTTCTTT. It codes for CASSSGTMNTEAFF. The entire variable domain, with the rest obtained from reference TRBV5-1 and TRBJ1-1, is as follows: KAGVTQTPRYLIKTRGQQVTLSCSPISGHRSVSWYQQTPGQGLQFLFEYFSETQRNKGNFPGRFSGRQFSNSRSEMNVSTLELGDSALYLCASSSGTMNTEAFFGQGTRLTVV.

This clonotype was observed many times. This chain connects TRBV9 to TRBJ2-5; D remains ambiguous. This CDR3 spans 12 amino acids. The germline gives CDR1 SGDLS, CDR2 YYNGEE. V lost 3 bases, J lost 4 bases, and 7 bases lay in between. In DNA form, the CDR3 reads TGTGCCAGCAGCGAGGGCCTAGAGACCCAGTACTTC. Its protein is CASSEGLETQYF.

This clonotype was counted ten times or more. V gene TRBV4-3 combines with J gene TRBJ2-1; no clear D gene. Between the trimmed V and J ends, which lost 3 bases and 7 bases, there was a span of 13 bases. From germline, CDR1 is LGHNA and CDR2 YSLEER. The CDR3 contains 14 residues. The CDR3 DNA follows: TGCGCCAGCAGCCAGTTAGCTGGAAGGAATGAGCAGTTCTTC. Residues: CASSQLAGRNEQFF.

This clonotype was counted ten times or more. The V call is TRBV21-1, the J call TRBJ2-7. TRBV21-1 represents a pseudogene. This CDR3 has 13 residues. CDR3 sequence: CASRPDRSYEQYV. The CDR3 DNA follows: TGTGCCAGCAGGCCGGACAGGTCCTACGAGCAGTACGTC.

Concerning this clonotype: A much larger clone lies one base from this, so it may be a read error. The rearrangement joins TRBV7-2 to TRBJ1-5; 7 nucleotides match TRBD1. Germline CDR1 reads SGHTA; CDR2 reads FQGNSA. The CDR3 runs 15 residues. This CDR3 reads CASSARGYSKQPQHF. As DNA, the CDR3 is TGTGCCAGCAGCGCCAGGGGGTATAGCAAGCAGCCCCAGCATTTT.